This is a list of T cell receptor beta chains from one sample in a study of early T cells in non-severe SARS-CoV-2 infection. TCRdb processed the 5' RACE reads anew with MiXCR; each CDR3 protein has one entry. Counted here are tens of thousands of distinct CDR3 sequences, around 15% occurring once; the ten biggest clones make up approximately 10%. The sequencing input was whole blood. The origin of the receptors is an adult who was a healthcare worker with PCR-confirmed SARS-CoV-2 infection or an uninfected control (not recorded which). Both conserved end residues are part of each CDR3. Each record gives: CDR3 DNA, CDR3 protein, J gene, V gene, clone size, D gene. D genes are given only for firm matches. Expanded clones are given a class, and other clones once, few, many or no size at all.

cdr3_nt: TGTGCCAGCACCAGGTGGGACAGCTCCTACAATGAGCAGTTCTTC
cdr3_aa: CASTRWDSSYNEQFF
j_call: TRBJ2-1
v_call: TRBV7-6
clone_size: -
d_call: TRBD1

cdr3_nt: TGCAGTGCTAGAGCTCTAGGCGAGACTGAAGCTTTCTTT
cdr3_aa: CSARALGETEAFF
j_call: TRBJ1-1
v_call: TRBV20-1
clone_size: many
d_call: -

cdr3_nt: TGCAGCGGAGGGGCCTTTGGAAAACTGTTTTTT
cdr3_aa: CSGGAFGKLFF
j_call: TRBJ1-4
v_call: TRBV29-1
clone_size: few
d_call: -

cdr3_nt: TGTGCCAGCAGTTACGACAGGATTAACTATGGCTACACCTTC
cdr3_aa: CASSYDRINYGYTF
j_call: TRBJ1-2
v_call: TRBV6-5
clone_size: few
d_call: -

cdr3_nt: TGCAGTGCTAGAGATCCAGGCTACCCGGGGGGGGATGAGCAGTTCTTC
cdr3_aa: CSARDPGYPGGDEQFF
j_call: TRBJ2-1
v_call: TRBV20-1
clone_size: many
d_call: TRBD2

cdr3_nt: TGTGCCAGCAGTGGGTACGGGAACACAGATACGCAGTATTTT
cdr3_aa: CASSGYGNTDTQYF
j_call: TRBJ2-3
v_call: TRBV2
clone_size: few
d_call: -

cdr3_nt: TGCAGTGCAGTGAGAGGGGGCGAGCCCCAGCATTTT
cdr3_aa: CSAVRGGEPQHF
j_call: TRBJ1-5
v_call: TRBV20-1
clone_size: -
d_call: TRBD1

cdr3_nt: TGTGCCAGCAGGGCAAGGACAGGGGGCACGATATTGAAGAACACCGGGGAGCTGTTTTTT
cdr3_aa: CASRARTGGTILKNTGELFF
j_call: TRBJ2-2
v_call: TRBV12-3/TRBV12-4
clone_size: few
d_call: TRBD1

cdr3_nt: TGTGCCAGCAGCAGGGGACTAGCGGGGGGATACAATGAGCAGTTCTTC
cdr3_aa: CASSRGLAGGYNEQFF
j_call: TRBJ2-1
v_call: TRBV9
clone_size: -
d_call: TRBD2

cdr3_nt: TGTGCCAGCAGCCGTTTCACGGGGGCAGGCACAGATACGCAGTATTTT
cdr3_aa: CASSRFTGAGTDTQYF
j_call: TRBJ2-3
v_call: TRBV14
clone_size: -
d_call: -

cdr3_nt: TGTGCCAGCACAGACCCTGGGGCCAACGTCCTGACTTTC
cdr3_aa: CASTDPGANVLTF
j_call: TRBJ2-6
v_call: TRBV28
clone_size: -
d_call: -

cdr3_nt: TGTGCCAGCAGCCCCAGGACTAGCGGTATCACAGATACGCAGTATTTT
cdr3_aa: CASSPRTSGITDTQYF
j_call: TRBJ2-3
v_call: TRBV9
clone_size: many
d_call: TRBD2